This record covers a single T cell receptor beta chain. Which antigen it targets is not known. The input lacks base qualities; no much larger clone sits a single base away. The library was made by the immunoSEQ multiplex PCR assay. A mixture of 60 forward primers for TCR Vbeta segments and 13 reverse primers for TCR Jbeta segments was used in the multiplex PCR. The CDR3 region of rearranged TCR beta genes was amplified from genomic DNA with a multiplex PCR assay. Amplified TCR beta libraries were sequenced as 87-base-pair reads on the Illumina HiSeq System. The paper's processing steps were these. A later analysis tallied 70 million to 100 million unique TCR beta chains across the 550 to 850 repertoires, and some 10 million of those chains were shared by two or more donors. To remove PCR and sequencing errors, raw reads were error-corrected and collapsed into unique sequences using a nearest-neighbor algorithm that merged closely related sequences. Alignment of CDR3 sequences to IMGT reference sequences was used to assign V, D and J gene segments. For a sequence to be retained, a match of at least six nucleotides to both a V gene segment and a J gene segment was required. Rearrangements were classified as productive when the CDR3 lacked stop codons and remained in frame with V and J, and all other rearrangements were classified as non-productive. CDR3 was defined according to IMGT convention as the region running from the second conserved V-encoded cysteine to the conserved J-encoded phenylalanine. In an earlier analysis of just under 600 of the donors, sequences lacking an unambiguous match to a single V gene segment were excluded. In an earlier analysis of a few hundred of the donors, V segments were called functional above 56.7% productive rearrangements and were called segregating when the between-donor standard deviation exceeded 5%. A statistical classification framework was built to diagnose cytomegalovirus status from the catalog of TCR beta chain sequences. V and J gene assignment, in a later analysis, came from comparing TCR nucleotide sequences with IMGT/GENE-DB human TR gene sequences. A later analysis assigned CDR3 sequences and most-parsimonious VDJ recombination scenarios with the TCRdist pipeline. In a later analysis, every TCR beta chain was defined by the combination of its CDR3 amino acid sequence and its V-gene family, and reads without a unique V-gene family were dropped. In a later analysis, 500 to 700 highly shared, low-generation-probability nucleotide sequences were removed to address suspected cross-contamination and a sequencing artifact. For each public chain, a later analysis derived a clonal expansion index from normalized ranks of inferred template counts within each repertoire. In a later analysis, generation probabilities were computed with a VDJ recombination model fitted to out-of-frame rearrangements, and the resulting probabilities were checked against IGoR. In a later analysis, hypergeometric tests were used to score TCR-TCR, TCR-HLA and TCR-CMV co-occurrence, with a repertoire-size bias correction applied to TCR pairs. False discovery rates were estimated in a later analysis by permuting HLA or CMV assignments 20 times. In a later analysis, co-occurring TCRs were grouped using DBSCAN, with TCRdist sequence similarity added in when clustering inside HLA-allele-positive subsets. Co-occurrence clustering excluded repertoires with fewer than 30,000 or more than 120,000 public chains, plus five with anomalous nucleotide sharing. The source is immuneACCESS, and TCRdb retained only in-frame sequences with V and J called. Part of the clones is not carried over; for the studies checked, unresolved V genes explain less than half of this, and the remainder is unexplained. The DNA gave D and trimming, while V, J and clone size come from that table. For this sample the table gives roughly 71,000 clones, of which less than 70% were detected only once. Of the sample, around 2.7% is held by the ten largest clones.

These data originate in a study of cytomegalovirus exposure and HLA in healthy donors (TCRdb year 2017). Regarding the study in general: An earlier analysis of a few hundred of the donors reported about 300 Gb of sequence data and 117 million unique TCR beta sequences obtained from about 170 million T cells. Besides the first cohort of 550 to 750 subjects, a separate validation cohort made up of about 120 different subjects was used. A later analysis re-examined previously published TCR beta repertoires from over 500 donors and added high-resolution HLA genotyping to investigate patterns of TCR occurrence. HLA typing covered class I and class II loci at four-digit resolution. Among almost 400 genotyped donors of the cohort, an average of roughly 240,000 unique TCR beta nucleotide sequences were sequenced per donor, 15% to 20% of them non-productive. High-throughput TCR immunosequencing, statistical association of individual TCRs with disease status, and machine learning were combined to predict cytomegalovirus infection status. Alongside the repertoire data, information on donor age, sex, ethnicity and CMV serostatus was compiled. All discovery cohort repertoires had been generated on a single sequencing platform. A later genetic analysis used genome-wide SNP genotypes for about 65% of the roughly 700 donors, treating that subset as a discovery cohort. Rather than using new phenotypic data, the later analysis identified candidate immune exposures from TCR beta sequences and from how often those sequences occurred across donors. Typing coverage varied by locus: roughly 629-640 donors for A, B, C, DRB1 and DQB1; more than 500 for DQA1; approximately 610 for DPA1; 400 to 480 for DPB1. To decide whether each TCR beta V gene segment behaved as functional or pseudogenic, an earlier analysis of some 570 of the donors relied on high-throughput TCR beta sequencing. An early release that covered fewer than 800 HLA-typed donors contained about 300 gigabases of sequencing data and about 84 million unique TCR sequences. Of the approximately 400 genotyped donors, less than 90% were placed in the genetic ancestry cluster associated with self-reported Caucasian donors. The study aimed to test whether cataloging public T cell receptors could reveal signatures of past pathogen exposure. The study used immunosequencing to profile the T cell repertoires of about 670 subjects and linked those repertoires to cytomegalovirus serostatus. Because of strong linkage in the cohort, 4 to 6 DR-DQ haplotypes were treated as single units for association and clustering. Paper-wide results and their limitations: For the cohort, immune exposure information was limited to CMV serostatus. In a later analysis, most CMV-associated TCR beta chains were found to appear HLA-restricted, with HLA associations seemingly driven largely by CMV exposure. The study listed 150 to 200 TCR beta chains as associated with cytomegalovirus. The 87-base-pair reads could not distinguish some IMGT-functional V segments, including TRBV6-2 and TRBV6-3, so those segments were excluded. Sequencing depth was assumed to be roughly uniform across donors in the presence/absence analyses, though that assumption may not hold. In vitro tests confirmed that three of the cytomegalovirus-associated TCR beta chains recognize cytomegalovirus antigens. The authors suggested that the approach could potentially be generalized to other disease states and immunological phenotypes. A later genetic analysis reported fewer N-insertions in productive TCRs among donors in an Asian-associated ancestry cluster than the roughly 720-donor mean. An earlier analysis of some 560 of the donors showed that most TCR beta V segments appeared in productive rearrangements either about 87% or about 30% of the time, which broadly matched IMGT annotations. Because HLA typing was unavailable for some donors at each locus, only the typed subset was used in association tests. Correlated functional status among segregating V segments might be attributable to linkage disequilibrium, but an unknown experimental factor could not be ruled out. Because counts were too low, roughly 16 rarely observed V segments, including chromosome 9 orphons, were left out of the earlier analysis of a few hundred of the donors. In a later analysis, about 17,000 TCR beta sequences were associated with specific HLA alleles at a false discovery rate of 0.05. A cluster of highly shared sequence variants was judged likely to represent a technical artifact of the sequencing pipeline. An association between a missense DCLRE1C variant and V-gene and J-gene trimming of TCR beta chains was found in a later genetic analysis and replicated in an independent cohort. The cohort was sequenced for TCR beta chains only, and without alpha or paired-chain data the features that could be detected were limited. Strong co-occurrence of HLA alleles, especially DR and DQ, made assigning TCR associations to individual alleles difficult. According to a later analysis, TCR association rates differed among HLA loci, with DRB1 alleles showing the most associated TCRs and HLA-C alleles showing the fewest. Compared with equally common non-associated chains, HLA-associated TCR beta chains in a later analysis were more clonally expanded and had lower generation probabilities. The classifier was reported to diagnose cytomegalovirus status with high specificity and sensitivity in both the original and validation cohorts. In a later analysis, several top co-occurrence clusters were reported to appear linked to parvovirus B19, influenza, CMV and Epstein-Barr virus. A further reported finding was that TCR beta sequences accurately predicted the HLA-A and HLA-B alleles for most subjects in the first cohort. Most TCR sequences were observed very rarely across donors, whereas some public TCRs were present in many individuals.

The junction shows trimming of 0 bases on V and 8 bases on J, and the gene matches do not reach 4 bases of it. The CDR3 starts with the cysteine, ends with the phenylalanine, and has 13 residues. CDR3 DNA is the only sequence kept; it has 39 bases, read in frame from the first base. CDR1 and CDR2, per the germline V gene, are LGHNA and YNFKEQ. The cohort was made up of 666 healthy bone marrow donors. At the time of sampling, all cohort members were nominally healthy, though unrecorded immune exposures were likely present. The donor was CMV seronegative and belonged to the group of 320 or so seronegative cohort members. A peripheral blood sample was collected from each donor, and TCR beta sequencing was performed on peripheral blood mononuclear cells. The Qiagen DNeasy Blood Extraction Kit was used to extract genomic DNA from the blood cell samples.

The sequence is built from TRBV4-2 and TRBJ2-7; 7 of the junction bases match TRBD2. The sample was PBMCs. This clonotype was obtained from a young man in good health and CMV-seronegative. CDR3 protein: CASSQDGRVQQYF. In nucleotides, the sequence is TGTGCCAGCAGCCAAGATGGGAGGGTTCAGCAGTACTTC.